A single sample gave rise to the 21 T cell receptor beta chains below, sequenced in a study of beta chain features in type 1 diabetes. TCRB transcripts that were expressed got sequenced, as all of the isolated RNA had been reverse transcribed. The method was immunoSEQ multiplex PCR; TCRdb's version includes in-frame clones alone and lacks a portion of them. The data contain hundreds of thousands of clones, about 30% of them seen just once; the ten biggest clones take up 0.05% to 0.065%. Sequencing was performed on naive CD4+ T cells from blood. All receptors derive from a man aged 18 to 29 in good health.

This clone is a singleton in its sample. The chain has TRBV25-1 and TRBJ2-1, with D possibly matching TRBD2 (5 bases). The germline gives CDR1 MGHDK, CDR2 SYGVNS. Between the trimmed V and J ends, which lost 0 bases and 8 bases, there was a span of 11 bases. This CDR3 has 14 amino acids. Written as DNA, the CDR3 is TGTGCCAGCAGTGAATATGGACTCCTGGATGAGCAGTTCTTC. Translating gives CASSEYGLLDEQFF.

The rearrangement uses TRBV9 and TRBJ2-5; TRBD2 matches 8 bases. Germline lookup yields CDR1 SGDLS and CDR2 YYNGEE. The J segment lost 7 bases and the V segment lost 0 bases, leaving 5 bases of the junction unmatched. This CDR3 is 14 amino acids long. The CDR3 nucleotides are TGTGCCAGCAGCGTAGACATCGGGAGGGGGACCCAGTACTTC. It specifies CASSVDIGRGTQYF.

The chain carries TRBV7-2 and TRBJ1-4, with 10 positions matching TRBD1. J gave up 10 bases and V 3 bases, and 11 bases lay outside the gene matches. The CDR3 consists of 16 residues. Per the germline V gene, CDR1 is SGHTA and CDR2 is FQGNSA. The CDR3 is CASSFGTGALGGKLFF. CDR3 coding DNA: TGTGCCAGCAGCTTCGGGACAGGGGCCCTGGGCGGAAAACTGTTTTTT.

V and J are TRBV30 and TRBJ2-5; TRBD2 matches 13 bases. Germline assignment: CDR1 GTSNPN and CDR2 SVGIG (reference sequence). Trimming removed 3 bases from V and 5 bases from J; junction bases left unmatched: 9. This CDR3 has 16 amino acids. The CDR3 spells CAWRPGLAGVGETQYF. CDR3 nucleotide sequence: TGTGCCTGGAGACCTGGACTAGCGGGAGTAGGGGAGACCCAGTACTTC.

The chain combines TRBV30 with TRBJ1-2, with D unresolved. The CDR3 length is 10 residues. V lost 6 bases and J lost 5, with 7 bases in between. Germline CDR1 is GTSNPN and CDR2 is SVGIG (reference sequence). In DNA, the CDR3 is TGTGCCTGCGGCGAATATGGCTACACCTTC. It encodes CACGEYGYTF.

The chain has TRBV18 and TRBJ2-5; 11 positions match TRBD2. This CDR3 is built from 15 residues. Germline loops: CDR1 KGHSH, CDR2 LQKENI. The junction had 3 bases not matched to a gene; V was cut back by 2 bases and J by 4 bases. CDR3 nucleotide sequence: TGTGCCAGCTCACCAGCCCTAGCGGGAGGAGAGACCCAGTACTTC. Translation: CASSPALAGGETQYF.

This clone has a handful of counts. The rearrangement links TRBV29-1 to TRBJ1-2; possible D gene TRBD1, 5 bases. V lost 4 bases, J lost 4 bases, and 16 bases lay in between. This CDR3 comprises 14 residues. The germline V gene has CDR1 SQVTM and CDR2 ANQGSEA. The CDR3 nucleotides read TGCAGCGTTGCCCCCCCAGGGATCGGCTATGGCTACACCTTC. This gives the protein CSVAPPGIGYGYTF.

This sequence joins TRBV7-2 and TRBJ2-7; 11 nucleotides align to TRBD2. Trimming at V came to 3 bases and at J to 4 bases, leaving 2 bases not matched to a gene. This CDR3 comprises 14 residues. Germline V CDR1 and CDR2: SGHTA, FQGNSA. The CDR3, as DNA: TGTGCCAGCAGCTTCCGACTAGCGGGATACGAGCAGTACTTC. As protein: CASSFRLAGYEQYF.

The sample holds a few counts of this clone. The V gene is TRBV5-1, the J gene TRBJ2-4; D unresolved. V lost 1 base to trimming and J lost 5 bases, with 10 bases between them. Germline V gene sequence: CDR1 SGHRS, CDR2 YFSETQ. The CDR3 spans 14 residues. The CDR3 DNA reads TGCGCCAGCAGCTTGACAGCCTCCCAAAACATTCAGTACTTC. It yields the protein CASSLTASQNIQYF.

The V call is TRBV4-3, the J call TRBJ2-1; 15 nucleotides line up with TRBD2. The CDR3 sequence is 17 residues long. Trimming took 0 bases from V and 10 from J; bases not matched to a gene: 7. Germline assignment: CDR1 LGHNA and CDR2 YSLEER. CDR3 residues: CASSQDTLGLAGGEQFF. The CDR3 nucleotides read TGCGCCAGCAGCCAAGATACACTGGGACTAGCGGGAGGCGAGCAGTTCTTC.

CDR3 in amino acids: CASSLWGTDTYEQYF. In DNA form, the CDR3 reads TGTGCCAGCAGTTTATGGGGGACAGACACCTACGAGCAGTACTTC. The J gene is TRBJ2-7, the V gene TRBV27; TRBD1 agrees at 7 bases. The CDR3 runs to 15 residues. Germline V gene sequence: CDR1 MNHEY, CDR2 SMNVEV (reference sequence). The V and J ends lost 1 base and 2 bases, in that order; junction bases with no gene match: 5.

The sample holds a few counts of this clone. V and J are TRBV30 and TRBJ2-3; D gene ambiguous. Trimming left V 1 base short and J 2 bases short, with 7 bases between. The germline V gene encodes CDR1 GTSNPN and CDR2 SVGIG (reference sequence). The CDR3 sequence is 13 residues long. The CDR3 region has the DNA TGTGCCTGGAGTGGGGCCTCCACAGATACGCAGTATTTT. It yields the protein CAWSGASTDTQYF.

V gene TRBV29-1 combines with J gene TRBJ2-7, with D unresolved. V was trimmed by 6 bases and J by 6 bases, leaving 12 bases between them. From germline, CDR1 is SQVTM and CDR2 ANQGSEA. The CDR3 contains 11 residues. The CDR3 coding sequence is TGCAGCGTGGCCCTTGGCACCGAGCAGTACTTC. Its protein product is CSVALGTEQYF.

CDR3 DNA: TGTGCCATCAGGGATCAAGGACTAGCGGGACTCTACGAGCAGTACTTC. The encoded protein is CAIRDQGLAGLYEQYF. The V and J genes are TRBV10-3 and TRBJ2-7, with 12 bases that match TRBD2. The CDR3 has 16 amino acids. Germline V gene lookup returns CDR1 ENHRY and CDR2 SYGVKD. Trimming removed 6 bases from V and 3 bases from J; junction bases left unmatched: 9.

The chain recombines TRBV27 with TRBJ2-5; 11 nucleotides agree with TRBD2. Germline V gene sequence: CDR1 MNHEY, CDR2 SMNVEV (reference sequence). CDR3 length equals 18 residues. The ends lost 2 bases at V and 4 bases at J; junction bases unmatched: 12. DNA for the CDR3: TGTGCCAGCAGTTTAAGGTTCACTAGCGGGAGAGGGCGAGAGACCCAGTACTTC. Its protein is CASSLRFTSGRGRETQYF.

This clone was detected only a few times. The rearrangement links TRBV29-1 to TRBJ2-7, with 7 bases aligning to TRBD2. Germline V CDR1 and CDR2: SQVTM, ANQGSEA. The CDR3 sequence is 13 residues long. The J segment lost 0 bases and the V segment lost 7 bases, leaving 6 bases of the junction unmatched. CDR3 in amino acids: CSALAGSSYEQYF. As DNA, the CDR3 is TGCAGCGCTTTAGCGGGTAGCTCCTACGAGCAGTACTTC.

The V call is TRBV10-3, the J call TRBJ2-1; 10 nucleotides align to TRBD2. In germline, CDR1 is ENHRY, CDR2 SYGVKD. The CDR3 sequence is 14 residues long. Trimming cost V 7 bases and J 6 bases; bases outside gene matches: 6. CDR3 loop: CAIKASGSPNEQFF. CDR3 in DNA: TGTGCCATCAAGGCTAGCGGGAGCCCCAATGAGCAGTTCTTC.

The chain carries TRBV28 and TRBJ2-3; D unresolved. CDR1 is MDHEN, CDR2 SYDVKM, per germline. The length of the CDR3 is 12 residues. The V end was cut by 6 bases, the J end by 6 bases, with 10 bases between. CDR3 sequence (DNA): TGTGCCAGCAGCTCCTTCCCGGATACGCAGTATTTT. Its translation: CASSSFPDTQYF.

The chain is built from TRBV30 and TRBJ1-1, with no clear D. Germline V CDR1 and CDR2: GTSNPN, SVGIG (reference sequence). The CDR3 is 14 residues long. Trimming cost V 4 bases and J 0 bases, with 12 bases left between them. CDR3 coding DNA: TGTGCCTGGATGGGTGTGGCATTGAACACTGAAGCTTTCTTT. Its protein is CAWMGVALNTEAFF.

This clone has a handful of counts. The rearrangement links TRBV30 to TRBJ1-3; D gene ambiguous. The length of the CDR3 is 12 residues. Germline V gene data show CDR1 as GTSNPN and CDR2 as SVGIG (reference sequence). V dropped 1 base and J dropped 5 bases, with 6 bases sitting between them. The CDR3: CAWSAGRNTIYF. The CDR3 DNA is TGTGCCTGGAGTGCCGGTAGAAACACCATATATTTT.

The chain employs TRBV29-1 and TRBJ1-1; D might be TRBD1 (6 bases). This CDR3 is 13 amino acids long. Germline values: CDR1 SQVTM, CDR2 ANQGSEA. V shed 7 bases and J shed 0 bases, with 12 bases lying between them. CDR3 amino acids: CSAEDRVNTEAFF. CDR3 nucleotides: TGCAGCGCCGAGGACAGAGTGAACACTGAAGCTTTCTTT.